This T cell receptor (beta chain) was documented in a study of blood T cell repertoires in COVID-19. V was clipped by 2 bases and J by 2 bases; unmatched bases: 4. This CDR3 has 15 residues. Germline CDR1 and CDR2: KGHSH and LQKENI. The assay was immunoSEQ multiplex PCR, and TCRdb's table has in-frame clones only and misses some. The sample yields about 69,000 clones, 85% seen once. The TCR sequence derives from a man aged 80 or over with acute or convalescent COVID-19. J is TRBJ1-2 and V is TRBV18; 8 bases line up with TRBD1. Sequences were obtained from peripheral blood. The CDR3 sequence is CASSPGTGLNYGYTF. DNA of the CDR3: TGTGCCAGCTCACCAGGGACAGGTTTAAACTATGGCTACACCTTC.